This paragraph reports one TCR beta chain. Per germline, CDR1 MNHEY and CDR2 SMNVEV (reference sequence). CDR3 length equals 13 residues. V lost 5 bases, J lost 1 base, and 9 bases lay in between. The record originates from a study of blood T cells in healthy people across ages. Then a second PCR, running about 6 to 11 cycles, was carried out with a sample-barcoded 5' primer and a J-beta primer mix. TCRdb reprocessed the 5' RACE reads with MiXCR, giving one entry per CDR3 protein. The sample yields 350,000 to 450,000 distinct CDR3 sequences, approximately 52% seen once. The gene calls are TRBV27 and TRBJ2-7; D perhaps matches TRBD1 (5 bases). Sequencing input: blood. This receptor was obtained from a man aged 55 to 69 in good health. The CDR3 here is CASSPRESYEQYF. DNA of the CDR3: TGTGCCAGCAGTCCCAGGGAATCCTACGAGCAGTACTTC.